This T cell receptor beta chain was sequenced in a study of identical twins. General study results and limits: Abundant cord blood beta clonotypes carried fewer insertions; memory repertoires showed none. Cross-sectional statistics underpinned the conclusions; the same donors were not followed. Analyses based on zero insertions could be partly confounded by invariant MAIT and iNKT cells.

The CDR3 runs to 14 residues. Germline CDR1 is GTSNPN and CDR2 is SVGIG (reference sequence). V shed 1 base and J shed 7 bases, with 11 bases lying between them. As regards this clonotype: Its antigen remains unknown.

TCRdb processed the 5' RACE reads anew with MiXCR; each CDR3 protein has one entry. The sample holds 1.5 million or so distinct CDR3 sequences, less than 35% seen once. The origin of this receptor is a newborn girl in good health. Sequencing was done on a sample of cord blood. The genes are TRBV30 and TRBJ1-6; D call uncertain. The CDR3 DNA follows: TGTGCCTGGAGTGCGATGGGAAGGAATTCACCCCTCCACTTT. Residues: CAWSAMGRNSPLHF.